Sequencing of this TCR beta chain was carried out in a study of blood T cells in healthy people across ages. This clonotype was recorded a few times. The second PCR ran roughly 7 to 11 cycles with a sample-barcoded 5' primer and J-beta primers. The template-switch adaptor was a 5' adaptor with 12 random nucleotides. It tagged each cDNA molecule. In TCRdb, the 5' RACE reads were re-called with MiXCR into one record per CDR3 protein. The sample yields 890,000 or so distinct CDR3 sequences, around 68% seen once. Trimming at V came to 3 bases and at J to 4 bases, leaving 4 bases not matched to a gene. There are 15 residues in the CDR3. CDR1 is SGHTA and CDR2 is FQGTGA in the germline V gene.

The origin of this receptor is a man between 25 and 39 years old in good health. Sequencing input: blood. This chain uses TRBV7-3 with TRBJ1-2, with 11 bases that match TRBD1. CDR3 DNA sequence: TGTGCCAGCAGCTTGGACAGGGGGCCTACCTATGGCTACACCTTC. It yields the protein CASSLDRGPTYGYTF.